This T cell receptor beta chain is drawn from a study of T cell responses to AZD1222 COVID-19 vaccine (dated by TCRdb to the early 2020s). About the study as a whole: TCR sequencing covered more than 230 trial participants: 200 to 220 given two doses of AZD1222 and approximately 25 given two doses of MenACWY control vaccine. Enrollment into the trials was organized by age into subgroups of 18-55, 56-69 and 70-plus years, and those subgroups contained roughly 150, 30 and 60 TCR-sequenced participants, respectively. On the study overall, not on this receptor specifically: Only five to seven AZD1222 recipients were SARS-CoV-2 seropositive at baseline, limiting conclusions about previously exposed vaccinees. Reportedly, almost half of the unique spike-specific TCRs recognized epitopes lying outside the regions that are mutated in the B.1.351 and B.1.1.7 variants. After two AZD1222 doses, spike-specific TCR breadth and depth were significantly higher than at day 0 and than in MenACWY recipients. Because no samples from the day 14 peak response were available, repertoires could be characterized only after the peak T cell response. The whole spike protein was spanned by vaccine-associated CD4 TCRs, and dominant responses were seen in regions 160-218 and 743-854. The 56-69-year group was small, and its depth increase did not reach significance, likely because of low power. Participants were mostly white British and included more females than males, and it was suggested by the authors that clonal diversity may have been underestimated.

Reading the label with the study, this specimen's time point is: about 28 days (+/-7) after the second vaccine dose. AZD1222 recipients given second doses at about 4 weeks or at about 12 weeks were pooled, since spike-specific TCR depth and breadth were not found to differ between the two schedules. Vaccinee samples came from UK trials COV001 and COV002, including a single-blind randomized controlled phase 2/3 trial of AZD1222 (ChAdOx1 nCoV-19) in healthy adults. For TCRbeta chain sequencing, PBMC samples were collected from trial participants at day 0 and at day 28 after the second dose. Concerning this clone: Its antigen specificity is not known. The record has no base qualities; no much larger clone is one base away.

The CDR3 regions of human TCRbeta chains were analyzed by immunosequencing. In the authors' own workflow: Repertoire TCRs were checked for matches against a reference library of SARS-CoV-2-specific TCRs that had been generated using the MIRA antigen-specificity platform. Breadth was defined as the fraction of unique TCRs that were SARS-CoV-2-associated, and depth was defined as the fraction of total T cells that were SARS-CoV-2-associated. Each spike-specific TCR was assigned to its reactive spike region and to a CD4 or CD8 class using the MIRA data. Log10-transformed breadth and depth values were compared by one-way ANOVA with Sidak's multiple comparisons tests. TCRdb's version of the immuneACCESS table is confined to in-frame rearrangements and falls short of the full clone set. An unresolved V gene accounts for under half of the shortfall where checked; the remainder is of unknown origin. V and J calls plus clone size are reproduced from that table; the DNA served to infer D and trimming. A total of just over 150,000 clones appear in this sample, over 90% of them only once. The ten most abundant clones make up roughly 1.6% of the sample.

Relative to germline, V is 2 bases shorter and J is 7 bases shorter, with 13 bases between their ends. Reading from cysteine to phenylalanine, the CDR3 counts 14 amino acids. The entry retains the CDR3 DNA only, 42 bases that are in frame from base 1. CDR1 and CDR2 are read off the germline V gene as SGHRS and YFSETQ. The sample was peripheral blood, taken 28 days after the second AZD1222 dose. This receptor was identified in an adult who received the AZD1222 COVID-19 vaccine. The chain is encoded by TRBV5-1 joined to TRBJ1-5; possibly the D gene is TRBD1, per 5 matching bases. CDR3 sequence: CASSLGGENQPQHF. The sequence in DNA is TGCGCCAGCAGCTTAGGAGGGGAGAACCAGCCCCAGCATTTT.